Each of the 23 T cell receptor beta chains below was sequenced from the same sample in a study of T cell changes during pregnancy in multiple sclerosis. TCRdb keeps only in-frame clones here, not all; method: immunoSEQ multiplex PCR. The data hold 38,000 or so clones, with 75% to 95% observed a single time. The sample consisted of CD4+ T cells from peripheral blood mononuclear cells, taken in the third trimester of pregnancy. The receptors were sampled from a female donor with multiple sclerosis, enrolled in a pregnancy study.

The chain links TRBV28 to TRBJ1-1, with D unclear. Germline V gene sequence: CDR1 MDHEN, CDR2 SYDVKM. The CDR3 loop spans 12 amino acids. V was trimmed by 2 bases and J by 5 bases, leaving 6 bases between them. The CDR3 DNA sequence: TGTGCCAGCAGTTTAGTTTCGACTGAAGCTTTCTTT. This encodes CASSLVSTEAFF.

This clone has just a few counts. The V and J genes are TRBV30 and TRBJ1-2; 7 bases are shared with TRBD1. J was trimmed by 4 bases and V by 0 bases; bases with no gene match: 2. The germline V gene encodes CDR1 GTSNPN and CDR2 SVGIG (reference sequence). The CDR3 has 13 residues. CDR3 in amino acids: CAWSVAGGYGYTF. DNA of the CDR3: TGTGCCTGGAGTGTAGCAGGGGGCTATGGCTACACCTTC.

In DNA form, the CDR3 reads TGTGCCAGCAGTTTATGGGACAGCAACCAAGAGACCCAGTACTTC. Residues: CASSLWDSNQETQYF. The chain combines TRBV27 with TRBJ2-5, with TRBD1 matching over 7 bases. J was trimmed by 0 bases and V by 1 base; bases with no gene match: 2. Germline V gene data show CDR1 as MNHEY and CDR2 as SMNVEV (reference sequence). The CDR3 is made up of 15 amino acids.

The genes are TRBV5-4 and TRBJ2-7, with 8 bases identical to TRBD1. CDR3 length: 14 amino acids. The germline CDR1 and CDR2 sequences are SGHNT and YYREEE (reference sequence). Trimming removed 4 bases from V and 2 bases from J; junction bases left unmatched: 5. The CDR3 reads CASSQGAPAYEQYF. Written as DNA, the CDR3 is TGTGCCAGCAGCCAGGGGGCCCCAGCCTACGAGCAGTACTTC. Supplemented by reference TRBV5-4 and TRBJ2-7, the full variable domain reads ETGVTQSPTHLIKTRGQQVTLRCSSQSGHNTVSWYQQALGQGPQFIFQYYREEENGRGNFPPRFSGLQFPNYSSELNVNALELDDSALYLCASSQGAPAYEQYFGPGTRLTVT.

The chain links TRBV2 to TRBJ1-2; 11 bases match TRBD1. This CDR3 has 13 amino acids. Germline V gene data show CDR1 as SNHLY and CDR2 as FYNNEI. Trimming took 6 bases from V and 8 from J; bases not matched to a gene: 5. CDR3: CASRGQGVGGYTF. The CDR3 DNA follows: TGTGCCAGCAGGGGACAGGGGGTAGGCGGCTACACCTTC.

Written as DNA, the CDR3 is TGTGCCAGCAGCGCAAGAGGCGTAGCGTCCCGAGCGGATGAGCAGTTCTTC. Amino acids: CASSARGVASRADEQFF. This chain connects TRBV9 to TRBJ2-1; TRBD2 is a possible D gene (5 bases). The germline V gene encodes CDR1 SGDLS and CDR2 YYNGEE. The CDR3 sequence is 17 residues long. Trimming shortened V by 3 bases and J by 8 bases, and 24 bases separated the two germline ends.

In its sample, this clone is medium-sized. This rearrangement joins TRBV27 to TRBJ1-5; D is possibly TRBD1 (6 bases). The CDR3 has 16 amino acids. CDR1 and CDR2 (germline): MNHEY, SMNVEV (reference sequence). Trimming pared 6 bases from V and 0 bases from J, leaving 15 bases between. The CDR3 DNA follows: TGTGCCAGCAGAAGACAAAGGGGGAATAGCAATCAGCCCCAGCATTTT. It translates to CASRRQRGNSNQPQHF.

The rearrangement links TRBV27 to TRBJ1-5, with TRBD1 matching 7 bases. V trimming: 4 bases; J trimming: 0 bases; junction bases outside the gene matches: 3. The CDR3 covers 15 residues. The germline V gene has CDR1 MNHEY and CDR2 SMNVEV (reference sequence). The CDR3 region is CASSSTGTSNQPQHF. CDR3 DNA sequence: TGTGCCAGCAGTTCGACAGGGACTAGCAATCAGCCCCAGCATTTT.

V gene TRBV7-8 combines with J gene TRBJ1-2; the D is unclear. There are 14 residues in the CDR3. The ends were cut back, 5 bases at V and 4 bases at J, with 14 bases in the middle. The germline CDR1 and CDR2 sequences are SGHVS and FQNEAQ. CDR3 sequence (DNA): TGTGCCAGCAGCCCCGTCAGAGGATCCTATGGCTACACCTTC. Protein product: CASSPVRGSYGYTF. Together with reference TRBV7-8 and TRBJ1-2, the CDR3 gives the full variable domain: GAGVSQSPRYKVAKRGQDVALRCDPISGHVSLFWYQQALGQGPEFLTYFQNEAQLDKSGLPSDRFFAERPEGSVSTLKIQRTQQEDSAVYLCASSPVRGSYGYTFGSGTRLTVV.

This clone was detected only once. CDR3 coding DNA: TGTGCCAGCAGGGGACAGGGGGTCAGCACCGGGGAGCTGTTTTTT. Its protein is CASRGQGVSTGELFF. The chain has TRBV6-1 and TRBJ2-2; 11 bases are a match to TRBD1. This CDR3 contains 15 residues. The V gene's germline CDR1 is MNHNS and CDR2 SASEGT. V lost 6 bases, J lost 4 bases, and 4 bases stayed unmatched.

The chain links TRBV5-1 to TRBJ2-3; 9 bases line up with TRBD2. This CDR3 has 15 amino acids. CDR1 is SGHRS and CDR2 is YFSETQ in the germline V gene. With 7 bases clipped from V and 3 bases from J, the junction kept 9 bases outside the gene matches. The CDR3 DNA reads TGCGCCAGCTCCCACCTAGCGGGACGAACAGATACGCAGTATTTT. Amino acid sequence: CASSHLAGRTDTQYF.

This clone came up once. This CDR3 reads CASSLGPTNTGELFF. In DNA form, the CDR3 reads TGTGCCAGCAGCTTAGGGCCCACGAACACCGGGGAGCTGTTTTTT. This chain connects TRBV7-6 to TRBJ2-2; the D is unclear. V lost 1 base to trimming and J lost 0 bases, with 6 bases between them. Germline CDR1 reads SGHVS; CDR2 reads FNYEAQ. The CDR3 runs to 15 residues.

V gene TRBV2 combines with J gene TRBJ2-7; no definite D call. V was pared by 6 bases and J by 1 base, with 7 bases between. The CDR3 is made up of 12 amino acids. CDR1 and CDR2 (germline): SNHLY, FYNNEI. CDR3 residues: CASRVTSYEQYF. The CDR3 DNA reads TGTGCCAGCAGGGTGACATCCTACGAGCAGTACTTC.

V usage is TRBV30 and J usage is TRBJ2-7, with 9 bases that match TRBD2. V lost 4 bases to trimming and J lost 5 bases; unmatched junction nucleotides: 9. CDR1 is GTSNPN and CDR2 is SVGIG in the germline V gene (reference sequence). This CDR3 has 14 amino acids. In nucleotides, the CDR3 is TGTGCCTGGATCCTATCAGGGACTAGCAACGAGCAGTACTTC. It specifies CAWILSGTSNEQYF.

The chain uses TRBV25-1 and TRBJ2-3, with 10 nucleotides matching TRBD2. This CDR3 contains 15 residues. The V segment lost 3 bases and the J segment 1 base; nucleotides outside the gene matches: 1. Germline CDR1 MGHDK, CDR2 SYGVNS. CDR3 loop: CASSDGTSGTDTQYF. CDR3 nucleotides: TGTGCCAGCAGTGATGGGACTAGCGGCACAGATACGCAGTATTTT.

The chain carries TRBV2 and TRBJ2-7, with D maybe TRBD2 (5 bases). Trimming removed 6 bases at V and 5 bases at J, with 17 bases between. The CDR3 has 14 residues. From germline, CDR1 is SNHLY and CDR2 FYNNEI. CDR3 DNA sequence: TGTGCCAGCAGGGAGGAGGCTCTCGGGCACGAGCAGTACTTC. This gives the protein CASREEALGHEQYF.

The V call is TRBV11-2, the J call TRBJ1-1, with a tentative D call TRBD1 (5 bases). The CDR3 has 13 amino acids. V dropped 4 bases and J dropped 5 bases, with 11 bases sitting between them. Germline CDR1 and CDR2: SGHAT and FQNNGV. The CDR3 DNA sequence: TGTGCCAGCAGCTACACCCGGGGGACTGAAGCTTTCTTT. Its translation: CASSYTRGTEAFF. Looking up the rest from reference TRBV11-2 and TRBJ1-1 gives the full variable domain: EAGVAQSPRYKIIEKRQSVAFWCNPISGHATLYWYQQILGQGPKLLIQFQNNGVVDDSQLPKDRFSAERLKGVDSTLKIQPAKLEDSAVYLCASSYTRGTEAFFGQGTRLTVV.

V gene TRBV5-1 combines with J gene TRBJ2-5, with 7 bases that match TRBD2. Trimming cost V 3 bases and J 5 bases; bases outside gene matches: 7. The CDR3 contains 14 residues. Germline V gene data show CDR1 as SGHRS and CDR2 as YFSETQ. CDR3 nucleotides: TGCGCCAGCAGCTGGGGGGGAGGCACTGAGACCCAGTACTTC. It yields the protein CASSWGGGTETQYF.

V usage is TRBV9 and J usage is TRBJ2-7; weak D call: TRBD1 (6 bases). V gave up 0 bases and J gave up 4 bases, with 11 bases separating them. Germline assignment: CDR1 SGDLS and CDR2 YYNGEE. The CDR3 consists of 14 residues. In DNA, the CDR3 is TGTGCCAGCAGCGTAGGCCTACAGGGATACGAGCAGTACTTC. As protein: CASSVGLQGYEQYF.

The V gene is TRBV7-2, the J gene TRBJ2-5; the D is unclear. Germline assignment: CDR1 SGHTA and CDR2 FQGNSA. This CDR3 is built from 13 residues. Trimming pared 5 bases from V and 5 bases from J, leaving 12 bases between. DNA of the CDR3: TGTGCCAGCAGCGAACAAAACCCGGAGACCCAGTACTTC. Residues: CASSEQNPETQYF.

The CDR3 DNA reads TGCGCCAGCAGCTTGGCAAGGGACAGGGTGGACACTGAAGCTTTCTTT. Encoded protein: CASSLARDRVDTEAFF. The J gene is TRBJ1-1, the V gene TRBV5-1, with 9 bases aligning to TRBD1. Germline V gene data show CDR1 as SGHRS and CDR2 as YFSETQ. The CDR3 totals 16 residues. The V gene end was trimmed by 0 bases and the J gene end by 3 bases; junction bases not matched to a gene: 6. The complete variable domain, with remaining parts taken from reference TRBV5-1 and TRBJ1-1, reads KAGVTQTPRYLIKTRGQQVTLSCSPISGHRSVSWYQQTPGQGLQFLFEYFSETQRNKGNFPGRFSGRQFSNSRSEMNVSTLELGDSALYLCASSLARDRVDTEAFFGQGTRLTVV.

The rearrangement joins TRBV19 to TRBJ2-2, with D possibly matching TRBD2 (6 bases). The CDR3 is made up of 15 amino acids. Looked up from germline, CDR1 is LNHDA and CDR2 is SQIVND (reference sequence). Trimming left V 4 bases short and J 2 bases short, with 11 bases between. CDR3 region: CASSTREFNTGELFF. The DNA of the CDR3 is TGTGCCAGTAGTACCCGGGAGTTTAACACCGGGGAGCTGTTTTTT.

The gene calls are TRBV19 and TRBJ2-1; the match to TRBD1 covers 8 bases. Germline CDR1 is LNHDA and CDR2 is SQIVND (reference sequence). The CDR3 extends over 12 amino acids. V lost 7 bases to trimming and J lost 8 bases; unmatched junction nucleotides: 4. The DNA of the CDR3 is TGTGCCAGTAAGGACAGGGCATATGAGCAGTTCTTC. Translating gives CASKDRAYEQFF.